The T cell receptor (beta chain) under discussion was sequenced for a study of patients and donors after allogeneic stem cell transplantation. V lost 0 bases and J 8 bases, leaving 9 bases between the germline ends. The germline CDR1 and CDR2 sequences are SGHRS and YFSETQ. The CDR3 covers 13 residues. TCRdb reanalysed the RT-PCR reads using MiXCR and keeps one entry per CDR3 protein. Altogether 190,000 or so distinct CDR3 sequences are present, more than 35% being singletons, with the ten largest covering around a tenth. The source is a human donor who was either an allogeneic HSCT recipient or a stem cell or donor lymphocyte infusion donor (not recorded which). It is not recorded whose cells these are; they may come from a transplant donor. The rearrangement uses TRBV5-1 and TRBJ2-1; D is perhaps TRBD2 (5 bases). The source material was blood, either unsorted or a sorted T cell fraction (not recorded which). CDR3 residues: CASSLGTGDEQFF. The CDR3 DNA reads as TGCGCCAGCAGCTTGGGTACCGGGGATGAGCAGTTCTTC.